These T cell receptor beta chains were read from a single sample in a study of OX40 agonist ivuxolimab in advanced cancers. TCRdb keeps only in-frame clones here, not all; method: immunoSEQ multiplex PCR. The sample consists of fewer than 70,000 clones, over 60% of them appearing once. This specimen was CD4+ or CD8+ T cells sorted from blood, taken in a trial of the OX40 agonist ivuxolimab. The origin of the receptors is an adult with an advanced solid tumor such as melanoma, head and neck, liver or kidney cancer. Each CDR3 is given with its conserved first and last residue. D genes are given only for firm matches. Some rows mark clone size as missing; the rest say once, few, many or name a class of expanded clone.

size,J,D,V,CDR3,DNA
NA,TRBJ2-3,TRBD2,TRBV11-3,CASSLARTSGGAQYF,TGTGCCAGCAGCTTAGCCAGGACTAGCGGGGGGGCGCAGTATTTT
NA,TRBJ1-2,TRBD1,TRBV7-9,CASRIQGYGYTF,TGTGCCAGCAGGATACAGGGGTATGGCTACACCTTC
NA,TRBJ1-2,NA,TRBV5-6,CASSLGGTLGYGYTF,TGTGCCAGCAGCTTAGGGGGTACGCTGGGCTATGGCTACACCTTC
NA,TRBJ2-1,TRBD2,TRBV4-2,CASSQAGRAGGTASEQFF,TGTGCCAGCAGCCAAGCCGGCAGAGCGGGAGGGACCGCCAGTGAGCAGTTCTTC
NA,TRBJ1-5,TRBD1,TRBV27,CASSLGQGGYSNQPQHF,TGTGCCAGCAGTCTGGGACAGGGAGGTTATAGCAATCAGCCCCAGCATTTT
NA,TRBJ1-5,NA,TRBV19,CATQRGAGEHQPQHF,TGTGCCACCCAGAGAGGGGCCGGGGAACATCAGCCCCAGCATTTT
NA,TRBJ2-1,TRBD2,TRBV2,CASRAVTGTSGGRNEQFF,TGTGCCAGCAGAGCGGTTACCGGGACTAGCGGGGGGCGCAATGAGCAGTTCTTC
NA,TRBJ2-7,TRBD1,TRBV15,CATSRQGGEQYF,TGTGCCACCAGTCGACAGGGGGGCGAGCAGTACTTC
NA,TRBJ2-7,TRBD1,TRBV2,CASSQRGTVTYEQYF,TGTGCCAGCAGCCAAAGGGGGACAGTTACCTACGAGCAGTACTTC
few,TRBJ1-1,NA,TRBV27,CASSLQGYTEAFF,TGTGCCAGCAGTCTACAGGGCTACACTGAAGCTTTCTTT
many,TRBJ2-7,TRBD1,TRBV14,CASSLGTGFYEQYF,TGTGCCAGCAGCCTGGGGACAGGGTTTTACGAGCAGTACTTC
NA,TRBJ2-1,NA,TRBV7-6,CASSLQGDEQFF,TGTGCCAGCAGCTTACAGGGCGATGAGCAGTTCTTC
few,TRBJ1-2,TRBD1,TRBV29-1,CSVAVTGRVYTF,TGCAGCGTTGCCGTGACAGGGCGGGTCTACACCTTC
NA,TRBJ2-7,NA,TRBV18,CASSPPAGAREQYF,TGTGCCAGCTCACCTCCCGCGGGGGCGCGGGAGCAGTACTTC
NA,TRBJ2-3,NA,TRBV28,CASSLGGALGTDTQYF,TGTGCCAGCAGTTTGGGGGGGGCTTTAGGCACAGATACGCAGTATTTT
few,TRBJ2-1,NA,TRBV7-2,CASSLYGGEQFF,TGTGCCAGCAGCTTGTATGGGGGCGAGCAGTTCTTC